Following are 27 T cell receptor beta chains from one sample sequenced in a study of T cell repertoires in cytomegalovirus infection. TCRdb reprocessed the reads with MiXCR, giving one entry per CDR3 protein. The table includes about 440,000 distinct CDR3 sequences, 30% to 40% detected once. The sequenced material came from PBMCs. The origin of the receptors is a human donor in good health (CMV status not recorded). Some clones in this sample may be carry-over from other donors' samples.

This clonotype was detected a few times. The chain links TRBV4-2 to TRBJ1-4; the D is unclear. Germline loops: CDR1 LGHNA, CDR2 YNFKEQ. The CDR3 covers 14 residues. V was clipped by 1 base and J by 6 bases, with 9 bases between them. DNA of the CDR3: TGTGCCAGCAGCCAAGGGACTGATGATGAAAAACTGTTTTTT. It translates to CASSQGTDDEKLFF.

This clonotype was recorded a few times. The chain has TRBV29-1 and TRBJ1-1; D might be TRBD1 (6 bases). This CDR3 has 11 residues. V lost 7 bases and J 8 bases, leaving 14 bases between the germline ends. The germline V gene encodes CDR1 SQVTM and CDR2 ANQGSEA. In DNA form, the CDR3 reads TGCAGCGGCAGACAGGCGAAGGAAGCTTTCTTT. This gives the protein CSGRQAKEAFF.

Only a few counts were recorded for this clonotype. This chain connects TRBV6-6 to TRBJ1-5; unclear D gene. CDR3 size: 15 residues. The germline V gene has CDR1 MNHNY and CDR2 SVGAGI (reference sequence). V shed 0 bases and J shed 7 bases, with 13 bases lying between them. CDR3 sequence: CASSYSLGPGQPQHF. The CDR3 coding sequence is TGTGCCAGCAGTTACTCGTTGGGCCCGGGGCAGCCCCAGCATTTT.

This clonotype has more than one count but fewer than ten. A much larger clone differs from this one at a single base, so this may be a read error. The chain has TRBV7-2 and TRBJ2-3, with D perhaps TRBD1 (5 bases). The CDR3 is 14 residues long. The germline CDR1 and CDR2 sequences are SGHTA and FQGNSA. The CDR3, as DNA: TGTGCCAGCAGCTTAAACAGGATAACAGATACGAAGTATTTT. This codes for CASSLNRITDTKYF.

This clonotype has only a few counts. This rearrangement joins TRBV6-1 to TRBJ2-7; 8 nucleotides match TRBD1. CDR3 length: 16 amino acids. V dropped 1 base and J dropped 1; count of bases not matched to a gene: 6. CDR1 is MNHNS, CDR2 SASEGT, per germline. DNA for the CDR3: TGTGCCAGCAGTGAAGTTGGACAGGGTTTTTCCTACGAGCAGTACTTC. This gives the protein CASSEVGQGFSYEQYF.

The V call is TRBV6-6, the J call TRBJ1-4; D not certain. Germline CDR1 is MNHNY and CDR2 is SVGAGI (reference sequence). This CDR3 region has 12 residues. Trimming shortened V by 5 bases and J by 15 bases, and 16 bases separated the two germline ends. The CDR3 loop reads CASSPRSHLVFF. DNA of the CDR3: TGTGCCAGCAGTCCTCGGAGCCATTTAGTGTTTTTT.

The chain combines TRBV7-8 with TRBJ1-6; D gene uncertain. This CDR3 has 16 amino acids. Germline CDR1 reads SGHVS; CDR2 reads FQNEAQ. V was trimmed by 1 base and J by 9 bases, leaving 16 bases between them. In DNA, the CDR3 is TGTGCCAGCAGCTTAGTGCGGATAAACATTATTTCACCCCTCCACTTT. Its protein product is CASSLVRINIISPLHF.

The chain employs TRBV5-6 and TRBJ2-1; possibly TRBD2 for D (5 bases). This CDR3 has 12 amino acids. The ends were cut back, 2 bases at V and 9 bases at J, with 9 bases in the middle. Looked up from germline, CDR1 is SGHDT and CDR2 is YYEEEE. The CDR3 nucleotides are TGTGCCAGCAGCTTCCCGAGGGCTGAGCAGTTCTTC. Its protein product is CASSFPRAEQFF.

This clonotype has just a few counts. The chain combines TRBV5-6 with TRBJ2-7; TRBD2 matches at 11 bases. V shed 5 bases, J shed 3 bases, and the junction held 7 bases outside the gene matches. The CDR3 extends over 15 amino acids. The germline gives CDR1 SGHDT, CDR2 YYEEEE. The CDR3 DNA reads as TGTGCCAGCAGTCCAGGGACTAGCGGTAACTACGAGCAGTACTTC. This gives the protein CASSPGTSGNYEQYF.

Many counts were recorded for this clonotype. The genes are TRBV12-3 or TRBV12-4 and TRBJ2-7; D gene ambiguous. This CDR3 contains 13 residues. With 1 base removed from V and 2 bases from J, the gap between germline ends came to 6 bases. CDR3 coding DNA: TGTGCCAGCAGTTTAGGCGTTACCTACGAGCAGTACTTC. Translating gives CASSLGVTYEQYF.

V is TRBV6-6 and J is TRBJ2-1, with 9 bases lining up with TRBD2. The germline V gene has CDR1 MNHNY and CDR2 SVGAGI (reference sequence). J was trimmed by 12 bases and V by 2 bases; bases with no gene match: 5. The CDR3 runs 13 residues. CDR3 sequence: CASSYVSGGVQFF. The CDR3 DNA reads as TGTGCCAGCAGTTACGTTAGCGGGGGTGTGCAGTTCTTC.

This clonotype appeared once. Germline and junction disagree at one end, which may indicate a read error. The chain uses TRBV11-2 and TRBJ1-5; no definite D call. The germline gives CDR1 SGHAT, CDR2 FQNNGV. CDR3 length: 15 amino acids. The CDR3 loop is CDSSLSRSNYQPQHF. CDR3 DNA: TGTGACAGCAGCTTGTCACGCAGCAACTATCAGCCCCAGCATTTT.

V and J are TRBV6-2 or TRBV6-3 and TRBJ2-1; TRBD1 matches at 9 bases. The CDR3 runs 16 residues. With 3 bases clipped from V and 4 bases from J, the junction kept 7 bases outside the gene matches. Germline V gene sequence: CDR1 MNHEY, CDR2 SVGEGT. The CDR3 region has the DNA TGTGCCAGCAGTTATGCCAGAGGACAGGGGTACAATGAGCAGTTCTTC. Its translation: CASSYARGQGYNEQFF.

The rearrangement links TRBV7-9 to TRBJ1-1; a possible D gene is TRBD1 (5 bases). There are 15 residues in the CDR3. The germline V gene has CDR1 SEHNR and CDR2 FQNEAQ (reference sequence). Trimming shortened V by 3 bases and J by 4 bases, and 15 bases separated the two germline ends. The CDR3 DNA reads TGTGCCAGCAGCTTTTTGACAGTTAAGGGCACTGAAGCTTTCTTT. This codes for CASSFLTVKGTEAFF.

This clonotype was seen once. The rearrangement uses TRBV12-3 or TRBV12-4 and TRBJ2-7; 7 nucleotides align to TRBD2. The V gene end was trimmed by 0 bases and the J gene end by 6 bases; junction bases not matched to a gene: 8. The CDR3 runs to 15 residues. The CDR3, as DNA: TGTGCCAGCAGTTTAGCGTTGGGCCCGGGGGGCGAGCAGTACTTC. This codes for CASSLALGPGGEQYF.

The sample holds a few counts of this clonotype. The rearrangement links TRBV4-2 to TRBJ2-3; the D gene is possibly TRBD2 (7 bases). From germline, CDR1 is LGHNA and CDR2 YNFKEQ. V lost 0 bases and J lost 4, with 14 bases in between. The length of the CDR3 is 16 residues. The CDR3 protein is CASSQEGGGGADTQYF. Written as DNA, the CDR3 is TGTGCCAGCAGCCAAGAGGGAGGGGGGGGAGCAGATACGCAGTATTTT.

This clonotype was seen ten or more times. CDR3 nucleotides: TGTGCCAGCACCACTGGGGACAGGGTACGCTATGGCTACACCTTC. Translation: CASTTGDRVRYGYTF. The gene calls are TRBV19 and TRBJ1-2; 9 bases fit TRBD1. The junction had 12 bases not matched to a gene; V was cut back by 9 bases and J by 4 bases. The length of the CDR3 is 15 residues. Germline CDR1 is LNHDA and CDR2 is SQIVND (reference sequence).

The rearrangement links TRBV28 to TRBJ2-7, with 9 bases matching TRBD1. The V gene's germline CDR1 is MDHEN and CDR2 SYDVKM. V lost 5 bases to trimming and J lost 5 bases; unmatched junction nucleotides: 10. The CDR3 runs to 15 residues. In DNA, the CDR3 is TGTGCCAGCAGTCGTTATGGGACAGGGTTACACGAGCAGTACTTC. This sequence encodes CASSRYGTGLHEQYF.

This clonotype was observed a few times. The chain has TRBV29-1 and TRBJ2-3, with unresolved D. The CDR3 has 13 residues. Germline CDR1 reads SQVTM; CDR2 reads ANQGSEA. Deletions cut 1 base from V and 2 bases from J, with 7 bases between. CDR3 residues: CSVEGENTDTQYF. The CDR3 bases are TGCAGCGTTGAAGGAGAAAACACAGATACGCAGTATTTT.

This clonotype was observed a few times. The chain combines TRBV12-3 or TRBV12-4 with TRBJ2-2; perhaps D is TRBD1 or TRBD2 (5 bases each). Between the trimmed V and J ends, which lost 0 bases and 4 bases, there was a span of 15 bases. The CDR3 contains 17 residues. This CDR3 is CASSLAGTVSGTGELFF. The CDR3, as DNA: TGTGCCAGCAGTTTAGCAGGGACGGTCAGTGGCACCGGGGAGCTGTTTTTT.

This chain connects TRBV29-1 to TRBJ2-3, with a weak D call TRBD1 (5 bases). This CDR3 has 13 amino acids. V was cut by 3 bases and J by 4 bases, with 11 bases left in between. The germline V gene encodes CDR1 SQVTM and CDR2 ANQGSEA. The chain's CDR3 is CSVDDRPPDTQYF. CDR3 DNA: TGCAGCGTTGATGACAGACCACCAGATACGCAGTATTTT.

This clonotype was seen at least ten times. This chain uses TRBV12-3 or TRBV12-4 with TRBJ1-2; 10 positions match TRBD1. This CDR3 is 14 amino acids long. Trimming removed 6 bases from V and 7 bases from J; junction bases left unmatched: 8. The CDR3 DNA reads TGTGCCAGCAGACTGAGGGACAGGGGTGGTGGCTACACCTTC. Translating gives CASRLRDRGGGYTF.

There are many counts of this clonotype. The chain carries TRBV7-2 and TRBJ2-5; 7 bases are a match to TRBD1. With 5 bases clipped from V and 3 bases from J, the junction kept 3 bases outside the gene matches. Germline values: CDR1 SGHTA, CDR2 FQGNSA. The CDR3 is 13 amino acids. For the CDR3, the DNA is TGTGCCAGCAGCCCCGGGACAGAAGAGACCCAGTACTTC. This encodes CASSPGTEETQYF. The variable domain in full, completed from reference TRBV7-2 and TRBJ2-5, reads GAGVSQSPSNKVTEKGKDVELRCDPISGHTALYWYRQSLGQGLEFLIYFQGNSAPDKSGLPSDRFSAERTGGSVSTLTIQRTQQEDSAVYLCASSPGTEETQYFGPGTRLLVL.

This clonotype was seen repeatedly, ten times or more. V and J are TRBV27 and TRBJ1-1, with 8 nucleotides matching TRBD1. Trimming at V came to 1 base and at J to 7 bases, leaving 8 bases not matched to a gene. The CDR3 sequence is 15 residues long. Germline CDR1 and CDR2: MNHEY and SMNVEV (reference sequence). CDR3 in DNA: TGTGCCAGCAGTTTATTGCAGGGGGCGATTAGTGAAGCTTTCTTT. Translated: CASSLLQGAISEAFF.

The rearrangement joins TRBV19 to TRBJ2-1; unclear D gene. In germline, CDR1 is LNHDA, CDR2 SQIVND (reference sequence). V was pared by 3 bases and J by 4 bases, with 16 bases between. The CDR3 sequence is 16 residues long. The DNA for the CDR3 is TGTGCCAGTAGTATCTCCCACTACAACCGATACAATGAGCAGTTCTTC. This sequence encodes CASSISHYNRYNEQFF.

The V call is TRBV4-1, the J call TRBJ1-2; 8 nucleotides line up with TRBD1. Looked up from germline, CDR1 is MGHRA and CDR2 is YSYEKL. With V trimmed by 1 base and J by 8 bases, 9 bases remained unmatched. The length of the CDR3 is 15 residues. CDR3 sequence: CASSQAITGGRGYTF. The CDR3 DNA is TGCGCCAGCAGCCAAGCGATAACAGGGGGGCGAGGCTACACCTTC.

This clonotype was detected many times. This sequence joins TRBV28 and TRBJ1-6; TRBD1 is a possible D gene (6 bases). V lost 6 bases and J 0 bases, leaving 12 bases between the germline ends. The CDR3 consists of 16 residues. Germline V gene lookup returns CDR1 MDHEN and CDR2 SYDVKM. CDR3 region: CASRPTGSSYNSPLHF. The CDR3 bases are TGTGCCAGCAGACCGACAGGAAGCTCCTATAATTCACCCCTCCACTTT.